Below, 22 T cell receptor beta chains from the same sample are listed, as sequenced in a study of T cell responses to AZD1222 COVID-19 vaccine (dated by TCRdb to about 2021). The library relied on the immunoSEQ multiplex PCR assay. The table comes from immuneACCESS by way of TCRdb, which keeps in-frame sequences with V and J called. Part of the clones is missing from these tables; in studies checked, under half for an unresolved V gene and the rest for unknown reasons. The sample profile shows over 140,000 clones; just under 95% of them were found once. Roughly 5% of the sample goes to the ten largest clones. The time point label of this sample denotes: baseline before first vaccination. Sequenced material: peripheral blood, taken on day 0 of AZD1222 vaccination. All receptors derive from an adult in good health.

V and J are TRBV27 and TRBJ2-7; 14 bases are a match to TRBD2. Germline V gene sequence: CDR1 MNHEY, CDR2 SMNVEV (reference sequence). CDR3 size: 15 residues. J was trimmed by 6 bases and V by 8 bases; bases with no gene match: 9. In DNA form, the CDR3 reads TGTGCCAGCTCCCGTCCGGGACTAGCGGGAGTCGAGCAGTACTTC. Residues: CASSRPGLAGVEQYF.

The V gene is TRBV3-1 (or the pseudogene TRBV3-2), the J gene TRBJ2-1; D gene unclear. This CDR3 is 13 amino acids long. The germline V gene encodes CDR1 LGHDT and CDR2 YNNKEL (reference sequence). Trimming shortened V by 1 base and J by 10 bases, and 11 bases separated the two germline ends. DNA for the CDR3: TGTGCCAGCAGCCAAGTGACAAGTGAGGAGCAGTTCTTC. Translated, it gives CASSQVTSEEQFF.

This clone was observed a single time. A read error may account for a junction end that differs from germline. The CDR3 sequence is CASRGRNTEAFF. The DNA of the CDR3 is TGTGCCTCCAGAGGTCGGAACACTGAAGCTTTCTTT. The chain combines TRBV24-1 with TRBJ1-1, with unresolved D. CDR1 is KGHDR and CDR2 is SFDVKD in the germline V gene. CDR3 length: 12 residues.

The chain joins TRBV5-4 to TRBJ2-2; TRBD2 matches 11 bases. V lost 1 base, J lost 5 bases, and 7 bases stayed unmatched. Germline V gives CDR1 SGHNT, CDR2 YYREEE (reference sequence). The CDR3 is made up of 17 amino acids. The chain's CDR3 is CASSLLAGGPGTGELFF. The CDR3 DNA is TGTGCCAGCAGCTTGTTAGCGGGAGGGCCGGGGACCGGGGAGCTGTTTTTT.

The chain links TRBV5-8 to TRBJ1-5; TRBD1 agrees at 9 bases. This CDR3 region has 14 residues. V was pared by 5 bases and J by 5 bases, with 5 bases of the junction left unmatched. CDR1 SGHTS and CDR2 YDEGEE come from the germline V gene. The CDR3: CASSPDRGDQPQHF. CDR3 bases: TGTGCCAGCAGTCCAGACAGGGGGGATCAGCCCCAGCATTTT.

The chain employs TRBV10-3 and TRBJ2-3; D remains ambiguous. This CDR3 is 13 amino acids long. V was shortened by 2 bases and J by 6 bases, with 9 bases between the two germline ends. Per the germline V gene, CDR1 is ENHRY and CDR2 is SYGVKD. The DNA of the CDR3 is TGTGCCATCAGTGAGAGGGTGGACGATACGCAGTATTTT. It is translated as CAISERVDDTQYF.

CDR3 protein: CASSFTGVVNTGELFF. DNA for the CDR3: TGTGCCAGCAGTTTCACAGGGGTAGTGAACACCGGGGAGCTGTTTTTT. J is TRBJ2-2 and V is TRBV6-5; 7 positions match TRBD1. Germline V gene sequence: CDR1 MNHEY, CDR2 SVGAGI. V dropped 4 bases and J dropped 1; count of bases not matched to a gene: 6. The CDR3 is 16 amino acids.

This chain connects TRBV5-1 to TRBJ1-6, with D unclear. The V gene lost 4 bases and the J gene lost 10 bases, with 18 bases spanning the gap. The CDR3 totals 15 residues. Germline V gives CDR1 SGHRS, CDR2 YFSETQ. Here the CDR3 reads CASSPLGRDGSPLHF. The CDR3 region has the DNA TGCGCCAGCAGCCCCCTCGGGAGGGATGGCTCACCCCTCCACTTT.

The rearrangement links TRBV13 to TRBJ1-1; TRBD1 might be the D (5 bases). The CDR3 has 15 residues. Germline CDR1 PRHDT, CDR2 FYEKMQ (reference sequence). Trimming shortened V by 1 base and J by 3 bases, and 12 bases separated the two germline ends. The CDR3 DNA sequence: TGTGCCAGCAGCTTAGTGGGGGATTTTGACACTGAAGCTTTCTTT. Translating gives CASSLVGDFDTEAFF.

The chain carries TRBV10-3 and TRBJ2-1, with D perhaps matching TRBD2 (5 bases). CDR1 and CDR2 from the germline V gene are ENHRY and SYGVKD. The CDR3 spans 15 residues. The V end was cut by 2 bases, the J end by 0 bases, with 8 bases between. CDR3 sequence reads: CAISEADSSYNEQFF. The CDR3 DNA reads as TGTGCCATCAGTGAGGCGGACTCCTCCTACAATGAGCAGTTCTTC.

The V gene is TRBV6-6, the J gene TRBJ1-3, with D unresolved. Germline V gene sequence: CDR1 MNHNY, CDR2 SVGAGI (reference sequence). This CDR3 is built from 14 residues. V lost 8 bases, J lost 8 bases, and 19 bases lay in between. CDR3 sequence: CASRRSFKEYTIYF. DNA of the CDR3: TGTGCCAGCCGCCGATCTTTTAAAGAATACACCATATATTTT.

CDR3 loop: CASSKGTSYEAFF. DNA for the CDR3: TGTGCCAGCAGTAAGGGGACGTCATATGAAGCTTTCTTT. The chain uses TRBV12-3 or TRBV12-4 and TRBJ1-1; a possible D gene is TRBD1 (5 bases). The CDR3 is 13 residues long. Trimming stripped 5 bases from V and 7 bases from J, with 14 bases between.

This sequence joins TRBV11-2 and TRBJ2-7, with 10 nucleotides matching TRBD2. Germline loops: CDR1 SGHAT, CDR2 FQNNGV. V was clipped by 2 bases and J by 7 bases; unmatched bases: 14. The CDR3 contains 17 residues. CDR3 in DNA: TGTGCCAGCAGCTTAACCATCCAGAGCGGGAGGGCCTGGGAGCAGTACTTC. It yields the protein CASSLTIQSGRAWEQYF.

The sample holds a few counts of this clone. The V call is TRBV6-1, the J call TRBJ1-2, with unresolved D. The ends were cut back, 0 bases at V and 4 bases at J, with 15 bases in the middle. CDR3 length: 16 amino acids. The germline V gene encodes CDR1 MNHNS and CDR2 SASEGT. For the CDR3, the DNA is TGTGCCAGCAGTGAAGCTGAGTCGGGCTTGAGCTATGGCTACACCTTC. This sequence encodes CASSEAESGLSYGYTF.

The chain carries TRBV7-2 and TRBJ2-3, with a weak D call TRBD2 (6 bases). V was pared by 0 bases and J by 5 bases, with 6 bases between. Germline values: CDR1 SGHTA, CDR2 FQGNSA. The CDR3 loop spans 13 amino acids. CDR3 nucleotides: TGTGCCAGCAGCTTAGCGGGAGGAGATACGCAGTATTTT. Its translation: CASSLAGGDTQYF.

The chain combines TRBV5-8 with TRBJ1-5; the D gene is possibly TRBD1 (6 bases). CDR1 is SGHTS and CDR2 is YDEGEE in the germline V gene. Trimming shortened V by 0 bases and J by 6 bases, and 16 bases separated the two germline ends. The CDR3 consists of 16 residues. CDR3 sequence reads: CASSLGGRDRLQPQHF. In DNA, the CDR3 is TGTGCCAGCAGCTTGGGGGGGCGTGACAGGCTTCAGCCCCAGCATTTT.

V usage is TRBV10-3 and J usage is TRBJ1-6; no clear D. Germline-derived CDR1 and CDR2 are ENHRY and SYGVKD. The CDR3 contains 16 residues. Trimming pared 2 bases from V and 3 bases from J, leaving 11 bases between. CDR3 in DNA: TGTGCCATCAGTGAGCGCAATCCTGGCTATAATTCACCCCTCCACTTT. This translates into CAISERNPGYNSPLHF.

This chain uses TRBV11-2 with TRBJ1-2; TRBD1 is a possible D gene (5 bases). V was pared by 0 bases and J by 4 bases, with 12 bases between. Germline V gives CDR1 SGHAT, CDR2 FQNNGV. The CDR3 sequence is 15 residues long. The DNA for the CDR3 is TGTGCCAGCAGCTTAGATACGGGGGTTGGCTATGGCTACACCTTC. It translates to CASSLDTGVGYGYTF.

J is TRBJ1-2 and V is TRBV11-2, with TRBD1 matching 7 bases. V was pared by 5 bases and J by 5 bases, with 8 bases of the junction left unmatched. CDR3 length: 14 residues. CDR1 and CDR2 from the germline V gene are SGHAT and FQNNGV. The CDR3 reads CASSTFDRAYGYTF. The DNA for the CDR3 is TGTGCCAGCAGCACTTTTGACAGGGCGTATGGCTACACCTTC.

The V gene is TRBV7-9, the J gene TRBJ2-5; a weak D match, TRBD1 (6 bases). The CDR3 loop spans 15 amino acids. V lost 5 bases, J lost 2 bases, and 15 bases lay in between. Germline V gene sequence: CDR1 SEHNR, CDR2 FQNEAQ (reference sequence). CDR3 loop: CASSTPGALQETQYF. The CDR3 region has the DNA TGTGCCAGCAGCACCCCAGGGGCGTTACAAGAGACCCAGTACTTC.

This clone has a handful of counts. The chain couples TRBV25-1 to TRBJ1-2; 8 positions match TRBD1. The CDR3 runs 15 residues. The J segment lost 4 bases and the V segment lost 3 bases, leaving 7 bases of the junction unmatched. Germline assignment: CDR1 MGHDK and CDR2 SYGVNS. In nucleotides, the CDR3 is TGTGCCAGCAGTGATTTTCCGGACAGGGCCTATGGCTACACCTTC. It is translated as CASSDFPDRAYGYTF.

The chain uses TRBV19 and TRBJ2-1, with 9 bases lining up with TRBD2. V trimming: 2 bases; J trimming: 3 bases; junction bases outside the gene matches: 2. This CDR3 comprises 15 residues. From germline, CDR1 is LNHDA and CDR2 SQIVND (reference sequence). The CDR3 region is CASSILAGNYNEQFF. The CDR3 region has the DNA TGTGCCAGTAGTATACTAGCGGGGAACTACAATGAGCAGTTCTTC.